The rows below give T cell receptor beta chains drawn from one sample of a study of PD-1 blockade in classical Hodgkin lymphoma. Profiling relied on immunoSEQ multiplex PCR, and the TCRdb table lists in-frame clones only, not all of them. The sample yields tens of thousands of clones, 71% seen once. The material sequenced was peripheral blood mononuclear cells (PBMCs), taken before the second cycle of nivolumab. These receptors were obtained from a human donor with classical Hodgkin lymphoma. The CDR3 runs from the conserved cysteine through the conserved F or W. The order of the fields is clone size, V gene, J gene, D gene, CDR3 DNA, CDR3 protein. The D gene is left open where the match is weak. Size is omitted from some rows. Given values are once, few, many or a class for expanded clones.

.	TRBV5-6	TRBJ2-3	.	TGTGCCAGCAGCCCCCTCGAGGGCGCAGATACGCAGTATTTT	CASSPLEGADTQYF
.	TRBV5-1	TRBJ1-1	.	TGCGCCAGCAGGACCACCTCAGGGATGGTGAACACTGAAGCTTTCTTT	CASRTTSGMVNTEAFF
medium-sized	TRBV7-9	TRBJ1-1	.	TGTGCCAGCAGTAGCATATTCCCCTCAATTTCGAACACTGAAGCTTTCTTT	CASSSIFPSISNTEAFF
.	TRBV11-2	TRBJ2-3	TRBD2	TGTGCCAGCAGCCCTCGGGAGGGGGGGAGCACAGATACGCAGTATTTT	CASSPREGGSTDTQYF
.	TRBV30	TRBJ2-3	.	TGTGCCGGGAGAGGGGGGGGGCTTACAGATACGCAGTATTTT	CAGRGGGLTDTQYF
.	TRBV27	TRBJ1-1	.	TGTGCCAGCAGTATAAAACCCCCAGGGGAGGCCACTGAAGCTTTCTTT	CASSIKPPGEATEAFF
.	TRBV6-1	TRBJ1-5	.	TGTGCCAGCAGTGAAATGTGGGGGGTCAATCAGCCCCAGCATTTT	CASSEMWGVNQPQHF
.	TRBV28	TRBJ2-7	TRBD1	TGTGCCAGCAAGGCAGGGGGCGTCTACGAGCAGTACTTC	CASKAGGVYEQYF
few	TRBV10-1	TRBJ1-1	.	TGCGCCAGCAGTGGGGAGATAAACACTGAAGCTTTCTTT	CASSGEINTEAFF
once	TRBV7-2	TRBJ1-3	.	TGTGCCAGCAGCTTACAGGTTGCCGACACGGGAAACACCATATATTTT	CASSLQVADTGNTIYF
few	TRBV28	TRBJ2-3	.	TGTGCCAGCAGTTTATTGGGGTTTACAGATACGCAGTATTTT	CASSLLGFTDTQYF
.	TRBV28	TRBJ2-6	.	TGTGCCAGCAGTTTATTAGGGGTCTCTGGGGCCAACGTCCTGACTTTC	CASSLLGVSGANVLTF
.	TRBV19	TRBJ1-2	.	TGTGCCAGTAGCAAGCGGGAGGGAGCCTCTGGGTTCTTC	CASSKREGASGFF
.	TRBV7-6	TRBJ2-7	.	TGTGCCAGCAGCCCCAAGGGGCAGTCCTACGAGCAGTACTTC	CASSPKGQSYEQYF
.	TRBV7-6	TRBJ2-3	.	TGTGCCAGCAGCTTATTCGGGGGGCTGGGCACAGATACGCAGTATTTT	CASSLFGGLGTDTQYF
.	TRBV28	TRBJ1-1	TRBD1	TGTGCCAGCAGTTTAACCCTCTTGGAGACAGGGCCAGCGAGCACTGAAGCTTTCTTT	CASSLTLLETGPASTEAFF
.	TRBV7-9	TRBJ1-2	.	TGTGCCAGCAGCCCCCAAGAAGGGGCGGGCTATGGCTACACCTTC	CASSPQEGAGYGYTF
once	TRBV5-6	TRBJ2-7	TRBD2	TGTGCCAGCAGCCCAGGGACTAGCGATAGTCACGAGCAGTACTTC	CASSPGTSDSHEQYF
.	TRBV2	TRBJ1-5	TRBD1	TGTGCCAGCAACCCAAGGGGAATGGTACGGGACAGGGATTTTCAGCCCCAGCATTTT	CASNPRGMVRDRDFQPQHF
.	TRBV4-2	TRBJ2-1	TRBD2	TGTGCCAGCAGCCAAGGCGGGGGGGGCAATGAGCAGTTCTTC	CASSQGGGGNEQFF
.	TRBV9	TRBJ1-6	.	TGTGCCAGCAGCCCCCGGACAGCGGGGAATAATTCACCCCTCCACTTT	CASSPRTAGNNSPLHF
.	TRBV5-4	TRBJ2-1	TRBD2	TGTGCCAGCAGCCCTAGACTAGCCAATGGGAATGAGCAGTTCTTC	CASSPRLANGNEQFF
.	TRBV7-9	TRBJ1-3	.	TGTGCCAGCAGCCGGGATACTGGAAACACCATATATTTT	CASSRDTGNTIYF
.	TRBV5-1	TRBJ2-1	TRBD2	TGCGCCAGCAGCTTGCTAGCGGGGGCCCCTGAGCAGTTCTTC	CASSLLAGAPEQFF
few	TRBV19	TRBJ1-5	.	TGTGCCAGTGGGAACCATTGGGAGCTCAATCAGCCCCAGCATTTT	CASGNHWELNQPQHF
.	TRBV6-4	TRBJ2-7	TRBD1	TGTGCCAGCCAGACCCCGACAGGGGCCTCCTACGAGCAGTACTTC	CASQTPTGASYEQYF
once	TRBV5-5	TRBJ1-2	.	TGTGCCAGCAGCCTCTTAATCGACTATGGCTACACCTTC	CASSLLIDYGYTF
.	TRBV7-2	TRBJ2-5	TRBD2	TGTGCCAGCAGCTCGGGACTAGCGGGGGCCCAAGAGACCCAGTACTTC	CASSSGLAGAQETQYF
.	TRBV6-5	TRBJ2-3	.	TGTGCCAGCAGTTACTTGGGATTAGGCACAGATACGCAGTATTTT	CASSYLGLGTDTQYF
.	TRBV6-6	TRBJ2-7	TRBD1	TGTGCCAGCAGTTACCAGACCCGGGACAGGGGTTACGAGCAGTACTTC	CASSYQTRDRGYEQYF
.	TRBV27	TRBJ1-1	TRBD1	TGTGCCAGCAGTTTATGGGACAGGAACACTGAAGCTTTCTTT	CASSLWDRNTEAFF
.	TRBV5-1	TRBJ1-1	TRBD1	TGCGCCAGCAGTGACAGGGTAACTGAAGCTTTCTTT	CASSDRVTEAFF
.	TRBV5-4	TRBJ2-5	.	TGTGCCAGCAGCTTGGTATCTAACCAAGAGACCCAGTACTTC	CASSLVSNQETQYF
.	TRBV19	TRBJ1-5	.	TGTGCCAGTAAAGAGACGGCCGACTATAGCAATCAGCCCCAGCATTTT	CASKETADYSNQPQHF
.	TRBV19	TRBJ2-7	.	TGTGCCAGTAGTATGGGGAACCACTACGAGCAGTACTTC	CASSMGNHYEQYF
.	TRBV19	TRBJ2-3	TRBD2	TGTGCCAGTAGTATAGATCTGTTAGCGGGGGGGTACACAGATACGCAGTATTTT	CASSIDLLAGGYTDTQYF
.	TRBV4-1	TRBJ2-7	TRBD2	TGCGCCAGCAGCCAGGGACTAGCGGGGGGTTACGAGCAGTACTTC	CASSQGLAGGYEQYF
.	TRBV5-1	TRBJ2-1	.	TGCGCCAGCAGCCTGGGCTTAGTAACACCCTACAATGAGCAGTTCTTC	CASSLGLVTPYNEQFF
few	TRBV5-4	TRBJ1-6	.	TGTGCCAGCAGCTTCGAGAGTTCCTATAATTCACCCCTCCACTTT	CASSFESSYNSPLHF
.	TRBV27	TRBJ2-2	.	TGTGCCAGCAGTCAAGACAGGTTCAAATACACCGGGGAGCTGTTTTTT	CASSQDRFKYTGELFF
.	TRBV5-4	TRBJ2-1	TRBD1	TGTGCCAGCAGCTCCCGGGACAGCTCCTACAATGAGCAGTTCTTC	CASSSRDSSYNEQFF
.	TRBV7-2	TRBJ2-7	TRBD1	TGTGCCAGCAGCTTACCGACAGGGGGCGATGAGCAGTACTTC	CASSLPTGGDEQYF
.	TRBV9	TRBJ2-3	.	TGTGCCAGCAGCGTTTCTCAGGGTTTGAATACGCAGTATTTT	CASSVSQGLNTQYF
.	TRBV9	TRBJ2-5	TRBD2	TGTGCCAGCAGCGTAGGGCTAGCGGGGGGAGAGGAAGAGACCCAGTACTTC	CASSVGLAGGEEETQYF
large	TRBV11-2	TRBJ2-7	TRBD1	TGTGCCAGCAGCTTAGGGACAGGGGGCGCATACGAGCAGTACTTC	CASSLGTGGAYEQYF
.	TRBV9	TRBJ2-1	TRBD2	TGTGCCAGCAGCAGATATAGCGGGGGGGCCTACAATGAGCAGTTCTTC	CASSRYSGGAYNEQFF
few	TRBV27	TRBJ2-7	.	TGTGCCAGCAGTGGCCGGACGGACTCCTACGAGCAGTACTTC	CASSGRTDSYEQYF
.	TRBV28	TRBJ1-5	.	TGTGCCAGCAGTCCGGGAACGCGGGCTAGCAATCAGCCCCAGCATTTT	CASSPGTRASNQPQHF
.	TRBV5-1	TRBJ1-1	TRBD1	TGCGCCAGCAGCCCCCGGACAGGGGAAGACACTGAAGCTTTCTTT	CASSPRTGEDTEAFF
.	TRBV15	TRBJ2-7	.	TGTGCCACCAGCACCCGCAGGGGAGTGACCTACGAGCAGTACTTC	CATSTRRGVTYEQYF
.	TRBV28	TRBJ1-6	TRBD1	TGTGCCAGCAGTTTTGGGGACAGGTCCTATAATTCACCCCTCCACTTT	CASSFGDRSYNSPLHF
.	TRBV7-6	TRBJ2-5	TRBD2	TGTGCCAGCAGCTTACTATATGGGCCAGCGGGGGATTTTCAAGAGACCCAGTACTTC	CASSLLYGPAGDFQETQYF
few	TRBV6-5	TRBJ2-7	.	TGTGCCAGCAGTTACTCATGGGACGGTACCTACGAGCAGTACTTC	CASSYSWDGTYEQYF
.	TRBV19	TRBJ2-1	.	TGTGCCAGTAGTATGGGCGGGGAGCAGTTCTTC	CASSMGGEQFF
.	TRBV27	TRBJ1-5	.	TGTGCCAGCAGTTTAGGTAGCAATCAGCCCCAGCATTTT	CASSLGSNQPQHF
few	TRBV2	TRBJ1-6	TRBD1	TGTGCCAGCAGTGTACAGGGGCATCCTCTTTCGTCACCCCTCCACTTT	CASSVQGHPLSSPLHF
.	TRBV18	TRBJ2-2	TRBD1	TGTGCCAGCTCACCACGGACAGGGGGGAACACCGGGGAGCTGTTTTTT	CASSPRTGGNTGELFF
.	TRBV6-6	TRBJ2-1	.	TGTGCCAGCAGTTACGAGGGAGATGAGCAGTTCTTC	CASSYEGDEQFF
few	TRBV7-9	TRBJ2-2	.	TGTGCCAGCAGCTCGGTGACCGGGGAGCTGTTTTTT	CASSSVTGELFF